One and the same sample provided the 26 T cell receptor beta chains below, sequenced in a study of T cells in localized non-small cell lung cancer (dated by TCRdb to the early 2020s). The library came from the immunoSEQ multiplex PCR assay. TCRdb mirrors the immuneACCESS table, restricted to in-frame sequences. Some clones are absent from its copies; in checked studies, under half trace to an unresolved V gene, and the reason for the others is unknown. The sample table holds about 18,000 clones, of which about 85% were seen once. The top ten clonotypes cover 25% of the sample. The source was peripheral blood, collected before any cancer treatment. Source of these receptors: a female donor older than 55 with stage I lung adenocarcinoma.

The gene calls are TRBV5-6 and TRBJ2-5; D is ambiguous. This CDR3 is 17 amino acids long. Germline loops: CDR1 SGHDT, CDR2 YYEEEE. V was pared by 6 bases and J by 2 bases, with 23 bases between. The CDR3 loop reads CASIHLTRPKEQETQYF. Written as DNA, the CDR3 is TGTGCCAGCATCCACCTTACGAGACCTAAAGAACAAGAGACCCAGTACTTC. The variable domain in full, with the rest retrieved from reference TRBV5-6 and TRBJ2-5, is DAGVTQSPTHLIKTRGQQVTLRCSPKSGHDTVSWYQQALGQGPQFIFQYYEEEERQRGNFPDRFSGHQFPNYSSELNVNALLLGDSALYLCASIHLTRPKEQETQYFGPGTRLLVL.

The CDR3 coding sequence is TGCGCCAGCAGCTTGTCGCCAGGGCAGGGTCAGCCCCAGCATTTT. Translated, it gives CASSLSPGQGQPQHF. The V and J genes are TRBV5-1 and TRBJ1-5, with D possibly matching TRBD1 (5 bases). Looked up from germline, CDR1 is SGHRS and CDR2 is YFSETQ. V lost 1 base and J 6 bases, leaving 14 bases between the germline ends. The CDR3 has 15 amino acids.

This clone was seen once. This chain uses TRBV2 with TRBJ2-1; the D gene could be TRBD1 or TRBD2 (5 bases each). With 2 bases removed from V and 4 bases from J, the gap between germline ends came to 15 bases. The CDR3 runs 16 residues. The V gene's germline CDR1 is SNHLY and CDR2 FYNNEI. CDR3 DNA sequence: TGTGCCAGCAGTGAACGGGGCAGGTCTTATTACAATGAGCAGTTCTTC. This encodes CASSERGRSYYNEQFF.

CDR3 region: CATSSPGAEHQAFF. The CDR3 DNA sequence: TGTGCCACCAGCAGCCCTGGGGCAGAACATCAAGCTTTCTTT. This chain connects TRBV15 to TRBJ1-1, with D possibly being TRBD1 (5 bases). The CDR3 length is 14 residues. The germline CDR1 and CDR2 sequences are LNHNV and YYDKDF (reference sequence). Trimming left V 3 bases short and J 9 bases short, with 17 bases between.

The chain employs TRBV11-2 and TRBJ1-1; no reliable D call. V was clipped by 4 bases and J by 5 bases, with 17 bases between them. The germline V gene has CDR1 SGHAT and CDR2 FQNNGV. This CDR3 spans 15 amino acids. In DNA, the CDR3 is TGTGCCAGCAGCTCCCTCCGGGAGCCTAAGACTGAAGCTTTCTTT. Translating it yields CASSSLREPKTEAFF.

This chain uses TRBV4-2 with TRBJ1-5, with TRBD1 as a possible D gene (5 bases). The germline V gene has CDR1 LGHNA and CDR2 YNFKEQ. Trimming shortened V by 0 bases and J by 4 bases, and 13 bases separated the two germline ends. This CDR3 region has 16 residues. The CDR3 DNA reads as TGTGCCAGCAGCCAAGATAGTGACAGCCGAAATCAGCCCCAGCATTTT. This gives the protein CASSQDSDSRNQPQHF.

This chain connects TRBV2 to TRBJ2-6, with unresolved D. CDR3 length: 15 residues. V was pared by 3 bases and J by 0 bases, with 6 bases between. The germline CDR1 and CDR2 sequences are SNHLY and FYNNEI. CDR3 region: CASSESDSGANVLTF. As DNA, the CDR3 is TGTGCCAGCAGTGAGAGCGACTCTGGGGCCAACGTCCTGACTTTC. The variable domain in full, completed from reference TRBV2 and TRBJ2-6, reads EPEVTQTPSHQVTQMGQEVILRCVPISNHLYFYWYRQILGQKVEFLVSFYNNEISEKSEIFDDQFSVERPDGSNFTLKIRSTKLEDSAMYFCASSESDSGANVLTFGAGSRLTVL.

CDR3 sequence (DNA): TGTGCCAGTACCCAGACAGGGTACGGAAACACCATATATTTT. It yields the protein CASTQTGYGNTIYF. The chain links TRBV19 to TRBJ1-3, with TRBD1 matching 7 bases. The CDR3 totals 14 residues. The germline V gene has CDR1 LNHDA and CDR2 SQIVND (reference sequence). V shed 7 bases, J shed 4 bases, and the junction held 7 bases outside the gene matches.

The CDR3 DNA follows: TGTGCCAGCAGCCCCCCACAGGGGGGGGGTGAAAAACTGTTTTTT. Its protein is CASSPPQGGGEKLFF. V gene TRBV7-9 combines with J gene TRBJ1-4; TRBD1 agrees at 8 bases. The CDR3 spans 15 residues. V trimming: 5 bases; J trimming: 7 bases; junction bases outside the gene matches: 9. Germline V CDR1 and CDR2: SEHNR, FQNEAQ (reference sequence).

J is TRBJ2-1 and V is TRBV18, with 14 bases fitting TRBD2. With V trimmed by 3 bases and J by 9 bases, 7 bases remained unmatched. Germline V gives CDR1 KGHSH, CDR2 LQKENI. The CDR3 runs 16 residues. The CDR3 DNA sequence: TGTGCCAGCTCACCCCTTGGACTAGCGGGGGGTGTTGAGCAGTTCTTC. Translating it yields CASSPLGLAGGVEQFF. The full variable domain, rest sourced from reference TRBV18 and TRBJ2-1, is NAGVMQNPRHLVRRRGQEARLRCSPMKGHSHVYWYRQLPEEGLKFMVYLQKENIIDESGMPKERFSAEFPKEGPSILRIQQVVRGDSAAYFCASSPLGLAGGVEQFFGPGTRLTVL.

The CDR3, as DNA: TGTGCCAGCAGTGAAACCTCTCTCCTCGGAGATACGCAGTATTTT. Translation gives CASSETSLLGDTQYF. This chain connects TRBV6-1 to TRBJ2-3; D unclear. The CDR3 spans 15 residues. Per the germline V gene, CDR1 is MNHNS and CDR2 is SASEGT. V was clipped by 2 bases and J by 5 bases, with 14 bases between them.

The CDR3 is CASSRNSYNEQFF. CDR3 in DNA: TGTGCCAGCAGCCGCAACTCCTACAATGAGCAGTTCTTC. The chain carries TRBV4-2 and TRBJ2-1; the D is unclear. The CDR3 has 13 residues. Trimming shortened V by 4 bases and J by 0 bases, and 4 bases separated the two germline ends. Germline V gene data show CDR1 as LGHNA and CDR2 as YNFKEQ.

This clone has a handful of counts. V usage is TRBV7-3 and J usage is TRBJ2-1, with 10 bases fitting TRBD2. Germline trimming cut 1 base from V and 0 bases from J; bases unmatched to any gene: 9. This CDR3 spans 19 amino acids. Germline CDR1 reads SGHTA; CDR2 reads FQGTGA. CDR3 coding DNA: TGTGCCAGCAGCTTAATAGCGGGGGGATACCTAAGCTCCTACAATGAGCAGTTCTTC. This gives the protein CASSLIAGGYLSSYNEQFF.

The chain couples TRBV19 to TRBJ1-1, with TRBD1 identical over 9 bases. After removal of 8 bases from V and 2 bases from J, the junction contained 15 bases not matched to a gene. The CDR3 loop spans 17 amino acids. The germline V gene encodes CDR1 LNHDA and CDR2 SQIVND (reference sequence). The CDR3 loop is CASHLKKGQGGNTEAFF. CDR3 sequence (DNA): TGTGCCAGTCACTTGAAAAAGGGACAGGGCGGTAACACTGAAGCTTTCTTT.

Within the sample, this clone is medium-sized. Here the CDR3 DNA reads TGTGCCAGCAGCCAGGGATTGGTCATGGGGGCAAATGAGCAGTTCTTC. Residues: CASSQGLVMGANEQFF. The chain couples TRBV4-2 to TRBJ2-1, with D possibly being TRBD1 (6 bases). Trimming shortened V by 3 bases and J by 7 bases, and 19 bases separated the two germline ends. This CDR3 contains 16 residues. Germline V gene sequence: CDR1 LGHNA, CDR2 YNFKEQ.

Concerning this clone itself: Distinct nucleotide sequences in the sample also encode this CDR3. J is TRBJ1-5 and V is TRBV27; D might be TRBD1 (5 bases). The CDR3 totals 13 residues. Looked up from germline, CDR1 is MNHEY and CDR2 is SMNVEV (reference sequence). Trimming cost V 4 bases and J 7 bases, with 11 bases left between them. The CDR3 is CASSSQGRQPQHF. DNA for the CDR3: TGTGCCAGCAGTTCCCAGGGACGGCAGCCCCAGCATTTT.

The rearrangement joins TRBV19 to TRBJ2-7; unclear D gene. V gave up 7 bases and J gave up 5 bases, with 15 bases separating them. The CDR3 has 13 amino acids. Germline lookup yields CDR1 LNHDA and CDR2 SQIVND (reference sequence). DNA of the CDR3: TGTGCCAGTAACTTCGGACGAGGCGACGAGCAGTACTTC. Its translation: CASNFGRGDEQYF.

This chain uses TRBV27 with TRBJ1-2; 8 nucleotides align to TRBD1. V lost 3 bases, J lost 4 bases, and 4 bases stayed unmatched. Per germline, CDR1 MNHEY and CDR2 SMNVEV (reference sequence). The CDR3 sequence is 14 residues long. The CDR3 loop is CASSFDRGSYGYTF. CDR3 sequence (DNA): TGTGCCAGCAGTTTTGACAGGGGTAGCTATGGCTACACCTTC.

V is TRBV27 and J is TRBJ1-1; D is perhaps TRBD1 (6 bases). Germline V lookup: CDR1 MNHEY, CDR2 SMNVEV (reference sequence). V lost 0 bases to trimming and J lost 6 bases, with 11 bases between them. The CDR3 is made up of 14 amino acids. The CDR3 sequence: CASSLSRGEPEAFF. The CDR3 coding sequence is TGTGCCAGCAGTTTATCGAGGGGGGAGCCTGAAGCTTTCTTT.

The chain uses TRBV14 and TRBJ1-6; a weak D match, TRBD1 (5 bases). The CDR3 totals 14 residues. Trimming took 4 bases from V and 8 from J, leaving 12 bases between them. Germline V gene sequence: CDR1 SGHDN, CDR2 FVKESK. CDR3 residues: CASSLDSFYSPLHF. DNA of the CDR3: TGTGCCAGCAGCCTTGACAGTTTTTATTCACCCCTCCACTTT.

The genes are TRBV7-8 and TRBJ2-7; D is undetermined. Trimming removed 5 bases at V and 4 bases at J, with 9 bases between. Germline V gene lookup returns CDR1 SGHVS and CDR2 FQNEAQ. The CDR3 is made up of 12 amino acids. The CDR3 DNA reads TGTGCCAGCAGCACAAACAGTTACGAGCAGTACTTC. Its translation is CASSTNSYEQYF.

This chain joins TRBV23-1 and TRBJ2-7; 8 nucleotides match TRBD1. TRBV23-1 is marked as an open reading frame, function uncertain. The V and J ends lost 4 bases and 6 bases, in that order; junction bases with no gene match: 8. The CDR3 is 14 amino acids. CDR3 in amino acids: CASSRPQGGGEQYF. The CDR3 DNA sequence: TGCGCCAGCAGTCGCCCACAGGGGGGCGGCGAGCAGTACTTC.

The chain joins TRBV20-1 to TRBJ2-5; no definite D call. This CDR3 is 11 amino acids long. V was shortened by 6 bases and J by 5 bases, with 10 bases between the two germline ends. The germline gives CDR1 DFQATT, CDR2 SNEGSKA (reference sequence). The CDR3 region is CSAPMTETQYF. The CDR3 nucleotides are TGCAGTGCCCCAATGACGGAGACCCAGTACTTC.

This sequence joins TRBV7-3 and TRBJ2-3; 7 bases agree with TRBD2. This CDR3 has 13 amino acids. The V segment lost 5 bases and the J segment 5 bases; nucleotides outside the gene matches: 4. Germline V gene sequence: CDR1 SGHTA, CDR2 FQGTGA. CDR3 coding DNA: TGTGCCAGCAGCCAGCGGGGAGGAGATACGCAGTATTTT. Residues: CASSQRGGDTQYF.

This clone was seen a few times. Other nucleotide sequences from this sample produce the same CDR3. The CDR3 DNA sequence: TGTGCCAGCAAGGGGGGGAGGAGCAATCAGCCCCAGCATTTT. This codes for CASKGGRSNQPQHF. J is TRBJ1-5 and V is TRBV27; maybe TRBD1 (6 bases). Trimming removed 7 bases from V and 1 base from J, with 11 bases in between. Germline V CDR1 and CDR2: MNHEY, SMNVEV (reference sequence). The CDR3 is 14 amino acids.

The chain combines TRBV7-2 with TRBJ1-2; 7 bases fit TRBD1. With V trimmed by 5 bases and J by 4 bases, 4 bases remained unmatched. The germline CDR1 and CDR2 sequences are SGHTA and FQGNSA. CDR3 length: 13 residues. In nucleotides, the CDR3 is TGTGCCAGCAGCCTACAGGGGTCCTATGGCTACACCTTC. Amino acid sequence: CASSLQGSYGYTF.